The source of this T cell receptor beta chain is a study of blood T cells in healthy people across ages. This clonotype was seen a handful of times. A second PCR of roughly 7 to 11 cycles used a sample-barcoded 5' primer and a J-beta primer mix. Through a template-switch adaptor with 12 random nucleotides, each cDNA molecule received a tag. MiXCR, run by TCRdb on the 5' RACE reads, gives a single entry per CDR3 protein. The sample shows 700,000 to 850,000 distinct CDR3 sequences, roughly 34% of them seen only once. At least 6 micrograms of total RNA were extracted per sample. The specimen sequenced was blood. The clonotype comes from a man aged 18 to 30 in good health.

The CDR3 bases are TGTGCCAGCAGTTCAGGACTTCCAAATTCACCCCTCCACTTT. Encoded protein: CASSSGLPNSPLHF. This chain connects TRBV27 to TRBJ1-6, with unresolved D. V lost 4 bases and J 7 bases, leaving 11 bases between the germline ends. The germline V gene has CDR1 MNHEY and CDR2 SMNVEV (reference sequence). This CDR3 comprises 14 residues.